This TCR beta chain came from a study of a mutant IDH1 vaccine in newly diagnosed glioma. Study summary: The study started vaccination 4-6 weeks after radiotherapy alone, or with temozolomide cycles. Before enrollment, patients got radiotherapy alone, temozolomide alone, or mostly the combination.

Overall study findings and caveats: Patients showed vaccine-induced immune responses at a rate of 80% to 95%.

Documented time point: week 35, safety follow-up. Every vaccine dose comprised 300 ug of mutant IDH1 20-mer peptide plus topical imiquimod. Eight vaccine injections were given to patients in weeks 1, 3, 5, 7, 11, 15, 19 and 23. Worth noting for this clone: Its antigen is not known.

The data were produced by immunoSEQ multiplex PCR, yet TCRdb's version contains in-frame clones alone and is incomplete. In the table there are tens of thousands of clones, roughly 76% of which are singletons. Germline-derived CDR1 and CDR2 are SGHTA and FQGNSA. The ends were cut back, 1 base at V and 5 bases at J, with 14 bases in the middle. This CDR3 has 15 amino acids. The receptor was isolated from a man between 35 and 55 years old with glioma. The rearrangement links TRBV7-2 to TRBJ2-5; the D gene is possibly TRBD2 (6 bases). The sample was PBMCs, taken from a glioma patient whose treatment included an IDH1 peptide vaccine. The CDR3 sequence: CASSLESSVRETQYF. The CDR3 coding sequence is TGTGCCAGCAGCTTAGAGTCTAGCGTGCGGGAGACCCAGTACTTC. Full variable domain (missing parts from reference TRBV7-2 and TRBJ2-5): GAGVSQSPSNKVTEKGKDVELRCDPISGHTALYWYRQSLGQGLEFLIYFQGNSAPDKSGLPSDRFSAERTGGSVSTLTIQRTQQEDSAVYLCASSLESSVRETQYFGPGTRLLVL.